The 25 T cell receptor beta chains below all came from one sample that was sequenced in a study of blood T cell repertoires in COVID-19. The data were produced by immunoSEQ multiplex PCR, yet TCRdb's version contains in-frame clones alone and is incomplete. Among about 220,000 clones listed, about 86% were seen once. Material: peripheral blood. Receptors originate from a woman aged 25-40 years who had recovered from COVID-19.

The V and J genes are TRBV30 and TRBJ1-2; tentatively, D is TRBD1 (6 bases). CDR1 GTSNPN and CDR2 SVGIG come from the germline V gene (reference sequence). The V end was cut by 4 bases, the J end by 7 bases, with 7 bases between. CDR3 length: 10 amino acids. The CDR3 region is CAWKGVGYTF. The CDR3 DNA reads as TGTGCCTGGAAGGGGGTTGGCTACACCTTC.

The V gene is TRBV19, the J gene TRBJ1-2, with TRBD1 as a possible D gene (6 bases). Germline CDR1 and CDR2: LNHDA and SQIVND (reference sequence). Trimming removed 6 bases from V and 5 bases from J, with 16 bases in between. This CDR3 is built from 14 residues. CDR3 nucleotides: TGTGCCAGTAGCCCAACAGGGATCGGGTATGGCTACACCTTC. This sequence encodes CASSPTGIGYGYTF.

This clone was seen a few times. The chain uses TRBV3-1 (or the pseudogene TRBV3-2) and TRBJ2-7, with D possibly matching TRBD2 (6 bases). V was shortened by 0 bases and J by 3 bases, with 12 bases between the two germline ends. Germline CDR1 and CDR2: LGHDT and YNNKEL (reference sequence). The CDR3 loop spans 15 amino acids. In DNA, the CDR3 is TGTGCCAGCAGCCAAGAAGCTAGCGTAAGCTACGAGCAGTACTTC. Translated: CASSQEASVSYEQYF.

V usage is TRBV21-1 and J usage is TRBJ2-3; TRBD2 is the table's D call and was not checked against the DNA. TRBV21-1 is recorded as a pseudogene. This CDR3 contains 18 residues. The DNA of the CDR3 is TGTGCCAGCAGCAAAGATGAAGGGACTAGCGGGTTCACAGATACGCAGTATTTT. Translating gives CASSKDEGTSGFTDTQYF.

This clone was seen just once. CDR3 residues: CASSTPADTQYF. DNA of the CDR3: TGCGCCAGCAGTACGCCGGCAGATACGCAGTATTTT. The rearrangement joins TRBV5-1 to TRBJ2-3; D gene ambiguous. The germline V gene encodes CDR1 SGHRS and CDR2 YFSETQ. This CDR3 comprises 12 residues. V was shortened by 5 bases and J by 4 bases, with 8 bases between the two germline ends.

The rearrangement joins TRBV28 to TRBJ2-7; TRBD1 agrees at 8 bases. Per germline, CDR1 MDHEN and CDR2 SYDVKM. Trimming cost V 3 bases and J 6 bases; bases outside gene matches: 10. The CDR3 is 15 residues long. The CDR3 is CASSLGTGRSGEQYF. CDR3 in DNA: TGTGCCAGCAGTTTGGGGACAGGTCGATCGGGCGAGCAGTACTTC.

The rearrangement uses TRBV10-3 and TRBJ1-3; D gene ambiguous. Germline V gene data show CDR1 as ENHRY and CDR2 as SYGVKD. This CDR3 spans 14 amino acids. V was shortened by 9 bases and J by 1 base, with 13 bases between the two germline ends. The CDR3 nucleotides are TGTGCCATTTCAGGTCGGGGTTCTGGAAACACCATATATTTT. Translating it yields CAISGRGSGNTIYF.

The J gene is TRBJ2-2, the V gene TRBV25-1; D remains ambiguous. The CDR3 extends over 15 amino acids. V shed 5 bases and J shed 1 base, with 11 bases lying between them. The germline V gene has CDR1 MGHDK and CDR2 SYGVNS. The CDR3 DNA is TGTGCCAGCAGTCCCATGGAGCTGAACACCGGGGAGCTGTTTTTT. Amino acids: CASSPMELNTGELFF.

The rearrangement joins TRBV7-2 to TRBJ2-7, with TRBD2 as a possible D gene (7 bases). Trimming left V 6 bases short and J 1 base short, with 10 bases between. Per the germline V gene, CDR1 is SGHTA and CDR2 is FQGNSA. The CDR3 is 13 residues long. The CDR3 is CASRGGGSYEQYF. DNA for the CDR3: TGTGCCAGCAGGGGAGGGGGATCCTACGAGCAGTACTTC.

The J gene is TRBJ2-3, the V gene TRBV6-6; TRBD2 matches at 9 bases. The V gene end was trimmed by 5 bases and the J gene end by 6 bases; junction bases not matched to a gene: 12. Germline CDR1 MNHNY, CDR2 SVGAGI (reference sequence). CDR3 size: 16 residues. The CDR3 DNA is TGTGCCAGCAGTCGAGCCCATGGTAGCGGGAGCGATACGCAGTATTTT. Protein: CASSRAHGSGSDTQYF.

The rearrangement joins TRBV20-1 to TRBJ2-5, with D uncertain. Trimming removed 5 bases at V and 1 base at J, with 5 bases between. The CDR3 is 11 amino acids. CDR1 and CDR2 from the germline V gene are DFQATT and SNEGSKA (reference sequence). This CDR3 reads CSALPQETQYF. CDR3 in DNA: TGCAGTGCTCTCCCCCAAGAGACCCAGTACTTC.

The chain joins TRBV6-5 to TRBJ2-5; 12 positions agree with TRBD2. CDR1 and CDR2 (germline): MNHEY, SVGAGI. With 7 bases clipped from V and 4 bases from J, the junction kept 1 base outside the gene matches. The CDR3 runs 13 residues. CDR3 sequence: CASKLAGGETQYF. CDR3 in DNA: TGTGCCAGCAAACTAGCGGGAGGAGAGACCCAGTACTTC.

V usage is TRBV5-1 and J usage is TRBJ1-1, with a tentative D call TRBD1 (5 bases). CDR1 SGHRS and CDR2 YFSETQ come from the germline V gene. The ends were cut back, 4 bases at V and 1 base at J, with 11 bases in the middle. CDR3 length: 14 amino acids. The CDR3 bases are TGCGCCAGCAGCCAGTACGGGGGGAACACTGAAGCTTTCTTT. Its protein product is CASSQYGGNTEAFF.

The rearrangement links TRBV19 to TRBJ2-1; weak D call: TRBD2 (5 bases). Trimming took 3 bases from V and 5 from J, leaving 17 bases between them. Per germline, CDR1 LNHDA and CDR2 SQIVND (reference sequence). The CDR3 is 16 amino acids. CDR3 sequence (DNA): TGTGCCAGTAGTATCGAGGGCCGATGGGCCAACAATGAGCAGTTCTTC. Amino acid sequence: CASSIEGRWANNEQFF. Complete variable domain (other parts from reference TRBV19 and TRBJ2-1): DGGITQSPKYLFRKEGQNVTLSCEQNLNHDAMYWYRQDPGQGLRLIYYSQIVNDFQKGDIAEGYSVSREKKESFPLTVTSAQKNPTAFYLCASSIEGRWANNEQFFGPGTRLTVL.

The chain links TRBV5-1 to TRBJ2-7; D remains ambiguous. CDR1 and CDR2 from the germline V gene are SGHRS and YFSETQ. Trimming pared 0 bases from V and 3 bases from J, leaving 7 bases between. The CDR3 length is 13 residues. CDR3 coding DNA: TGCGCCAGCAGCTTGGAAACTTTCTACGAGCAGTACTTC. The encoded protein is CASSLETFYEQYF.

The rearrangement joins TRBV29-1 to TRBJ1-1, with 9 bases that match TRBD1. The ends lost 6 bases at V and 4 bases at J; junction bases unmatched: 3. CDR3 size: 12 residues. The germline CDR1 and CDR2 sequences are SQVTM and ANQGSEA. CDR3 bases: TGCAGCGTAGACAGGGGGGGCACTGAAGCTTTCTTT. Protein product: CSVDRGGTEAFF.

CDR3 in DNA: TGCGCCAGCAGCCAAGACCGGGGGAAGAGCTCCTACGAGCAGTACTTC. Protein product: CASSQDRGKSSYEQYF. The chain employs TRBV4-1 and TRBJ2-7; D is possibly TRBD2 (6 bases). The CDR3 consists of 16 residues. Trimming took off 0 bases at V and 0 bases at J, with 12 bases between the two ends. Germline-derived CDR1 and CDR2 are MGHRA and YSYEKL.

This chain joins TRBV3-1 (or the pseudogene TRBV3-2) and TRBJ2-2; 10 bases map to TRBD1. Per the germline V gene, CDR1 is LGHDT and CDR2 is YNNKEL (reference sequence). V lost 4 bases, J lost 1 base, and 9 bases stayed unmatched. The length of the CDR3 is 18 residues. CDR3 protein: CASSPAGTGVGNTGELFF. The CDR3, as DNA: TGTGCCAGCAGCCCCGCTGGGACAGGGGTTGGGAACACCGGGGAGCTGTTTTTT.

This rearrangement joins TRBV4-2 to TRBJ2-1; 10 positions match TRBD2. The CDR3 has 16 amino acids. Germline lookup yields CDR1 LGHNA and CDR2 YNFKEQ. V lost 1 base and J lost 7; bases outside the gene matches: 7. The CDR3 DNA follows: TGTGCCAGCAGCCAAGTGCTCCTAGCGGGAGTGAATGAGCAGTTCTTC. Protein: CASSQVLLAGVNEQFF.

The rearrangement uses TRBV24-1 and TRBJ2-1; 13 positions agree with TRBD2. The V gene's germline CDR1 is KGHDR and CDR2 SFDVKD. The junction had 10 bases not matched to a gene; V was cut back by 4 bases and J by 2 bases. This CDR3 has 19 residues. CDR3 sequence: CATSDPGLAGRRTYNEQFF. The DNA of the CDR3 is TGTGCCACCAGTGACCCGGGACTAGCGGGAAGGAGGACCTACAATGAGCAGTTCTTC.

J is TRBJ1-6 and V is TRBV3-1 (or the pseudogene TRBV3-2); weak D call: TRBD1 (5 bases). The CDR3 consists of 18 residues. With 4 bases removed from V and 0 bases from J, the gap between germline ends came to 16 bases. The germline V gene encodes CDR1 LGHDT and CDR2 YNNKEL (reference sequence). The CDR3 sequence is CASSPGVRGSSYNSPLHF. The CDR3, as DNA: TGTGCCAGCAGCCCGGGAGTTAGGGGAAGCTCCTATAATTCACCCCTCCACTTT.

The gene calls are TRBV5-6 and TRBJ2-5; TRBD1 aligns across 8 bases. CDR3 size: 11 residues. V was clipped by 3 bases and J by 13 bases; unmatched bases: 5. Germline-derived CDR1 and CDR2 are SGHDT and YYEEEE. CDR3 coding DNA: TGTGCCAGCAGCTGGCAGGGGGCTTTGTACTTC. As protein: CASSWQGALYF.

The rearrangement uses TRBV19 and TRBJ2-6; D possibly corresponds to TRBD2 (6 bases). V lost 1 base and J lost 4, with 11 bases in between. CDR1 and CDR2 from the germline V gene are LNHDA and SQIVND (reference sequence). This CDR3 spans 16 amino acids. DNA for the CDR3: TGTGCCAGTAGTATAGGTGGAGGGACCGGGGCCAACGTCCTGACTTTC. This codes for CASSIGGGTGANVLTF.

CDR3 coding DNA: TGTGCCAGCAGCTACCCCGACAACAATGAGCAGTTCTTC. It encodes CASSYPDNNEQFF. The rearrangement links TRBV28 to TRBJ2-1; no clear D. The ends were cut back, 6 bases at V and 5 bases at J, with 11 bases in the middle. The CDR3 runs 13 residues. Germline V lookup: CDR1 MDHEN, CDR2 SYDVKM.

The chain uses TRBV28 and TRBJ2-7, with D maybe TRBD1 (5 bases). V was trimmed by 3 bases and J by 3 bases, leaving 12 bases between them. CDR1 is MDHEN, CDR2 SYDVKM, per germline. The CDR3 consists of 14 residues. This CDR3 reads CASSFPQALYEQYF. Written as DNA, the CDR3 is TGTGCCAGCAGTTTCCCACAGGCCCTCTACGAGCAGTACTTC.